This T cell receptor (beta chain) was recorded in a study of pediatric ulcerative colitis. Germline V CDR1 and CDR2: SGHTA, FQGNSA. V shed 0 bases and J shed 4 bases, with 4 bases lying between them. CDR3 size: 13 residues. Rectal tissue came from one to two pinch biopsies taken at colonoscopy. Data came from immunoSEQ multiplex PCR; TCRdb stores just in-frame clones and leaves some out. The table records over 20,000 clones, roughly 70% of them present only once. What was sequenced was gut tissue. The TCR sequence derives from a boy aged 5-17 years with severe ulcerative colitis. The chain carries TRBV7-2 and TRBJ2-1, with unresolved D. The CDR3 loop is CASSLAVYNEQFF. For the CDR3, the DNA is TGTGCCAGCAGCTTAGCAGTATACAATGAGCAGTTCTTC.